This T cell receptor (beta chain) was profiled in a study of cytomegalovirus exposure and HLA in healthy donors. Primers for the PCR totalled 60 Vbeta and 13 Jbeta. The data were produced by immunoSEQ multiplex PCR, yet TCRdb's version contains in-frame clones alone and is incomplete. This table holds approximately 150,000 clones, roughly 82% found once. Germline lookup yields CDR1 GTSNPN and CDR2 SVGIG (reference sequence). The CDR3 runs to 16 residues. The V gene end was trimmed by 3 bases and the J gene end by 5 bases; junction bases not matched to a gene: 12. Sample: PBMCs. The sequence was collected from a young man in good health and CMV-seropositive. The chain has TRBV30 and TRBJ2-1; 8 bases match TRBD2. DNA for the CDR3: TGTGCCTGGAGCGGTATCGGAATAGCGGGAAACAATGAGCAGTTCTTC. It is translated as CAWSGIGIAGNNEQFF.